This passage covers 2 T cell receptor beta chains from one sample sequenced in a study of cytomegalovirus exposure and HLA in healthy donors. Vbeta (60) and Jbeta (13) primers were used in the PCR. Generated by immunoSEQ multiplex PCR, the TCRdb table keeps only in-frame clones and is missing some. The sample contains 170,000 or so clones, about 81% of which appear only once. The sample was PBMCs. These receptors were obtained from a woman aged 25 to 39 in good health and CMV-seronegative.

This sequence joins TRBV7-9 and TRBJ2-1; 12 bases align to TRBD2. V trimming: 5 bases; J trimming: 6 bases; junction bases outside the gene matches: 8. In germline, CDR1 is SEHNR, CDR2 FQNEAQ (reference sequence). This CDR3 contains 16 residues. Here the CDR3 reads CASSPWTSGEGNEQFF. In nucleotides, the CDR3 is TGTGCCAGCAGCCCCTGGACTAGCGGGGAGGGCAATGAGCAGTTCTTC.

The V call is TRBV25-1, the J call TRBJ2-2; D unresolved. With 1 base removed from V and 2 bases from J, the gap between germline ends came to 5 bases. The CDR3 length is 14 residues. Per the germline V gene, CDR1 is MGHDK and CDR2 is SYGVNS. The CDR3 DNA is TGTGCCAGCAGTGAATTTAGTAACACCGGGGAGCTGTTTTTT. Its protein is CASSEFSNTGELFF.